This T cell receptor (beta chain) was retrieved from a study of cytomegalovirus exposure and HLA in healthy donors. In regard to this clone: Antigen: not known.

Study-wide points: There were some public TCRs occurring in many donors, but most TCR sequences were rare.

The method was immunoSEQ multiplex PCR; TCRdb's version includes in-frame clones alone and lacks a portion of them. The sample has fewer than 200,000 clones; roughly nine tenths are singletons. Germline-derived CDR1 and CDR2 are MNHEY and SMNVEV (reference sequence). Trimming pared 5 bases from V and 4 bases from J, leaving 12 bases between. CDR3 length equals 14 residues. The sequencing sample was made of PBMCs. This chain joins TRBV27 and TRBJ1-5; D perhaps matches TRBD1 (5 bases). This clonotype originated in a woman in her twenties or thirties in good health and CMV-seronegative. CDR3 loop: CASSNGQINQPQHF. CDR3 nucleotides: TGTGCCAGCAGTAACGGACAAATTAATCAGCCCCAGCATTTT.